This T cell receptor (beta chain) appears in the sequencing data of a study of T-cell memory formation after mild COVID-19. Study summary: Each donor largely had its own TCR clusters. Study results and caveats: From day 15 to 85, contracting clones were balanced between CD4 and CD8, whereas later expanders leaned toward CD4+. Prior to infection, memory already included some responding clones, suggesting cross-reactive memory joined.

This clonotype was found a few times. Its antigen is undetermined. Trimming shortened V by 8 bases and J by 6 bases, and 11 bases separated the two germline ends. Germline assignment: CDR1 MNHEY and CDR2 SMNVEV (reference sequence). CDR3 length: 11 residues. TCRdb reanalysed the 5' RACE reads using MiXCR and keeps one entry per CDR3 protein. The sample includes tens of thousands of distinct CDR3 sequences, 9.5% of them seen just once. Material for sequencing was PBMCs or a T cell subset sorted from them (not recorded which). The TCR sequence derives from a man aged 18 to 30 who had mild COVID-19 (a few samples of this study predate the infection). Cell type and time point are not known. The V and J genes are TRBV27 and TRBJ2-7; no reliable D call. This CDR3 reads CASSHRGEQYF. For the CDR3, the DNA is TGTGCCAGCTCCCACCGTGGCGAGCAGTACTTC.